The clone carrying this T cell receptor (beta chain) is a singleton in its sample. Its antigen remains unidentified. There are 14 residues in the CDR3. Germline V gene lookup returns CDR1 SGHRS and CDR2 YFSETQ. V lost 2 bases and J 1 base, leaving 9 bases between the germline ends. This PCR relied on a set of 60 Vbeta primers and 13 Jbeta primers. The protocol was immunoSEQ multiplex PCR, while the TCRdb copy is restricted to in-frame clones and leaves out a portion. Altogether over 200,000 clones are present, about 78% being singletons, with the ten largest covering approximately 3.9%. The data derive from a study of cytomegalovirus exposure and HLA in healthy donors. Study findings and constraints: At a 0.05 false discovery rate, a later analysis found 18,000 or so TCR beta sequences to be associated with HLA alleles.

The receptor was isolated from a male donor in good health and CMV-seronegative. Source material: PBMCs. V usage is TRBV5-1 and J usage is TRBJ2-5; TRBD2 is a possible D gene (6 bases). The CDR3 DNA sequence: TGCGCCAGCAGCTTAATGGAGGGCCAAGAGACCCAGTACTTC. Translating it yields CASSLMEGQETQYF.